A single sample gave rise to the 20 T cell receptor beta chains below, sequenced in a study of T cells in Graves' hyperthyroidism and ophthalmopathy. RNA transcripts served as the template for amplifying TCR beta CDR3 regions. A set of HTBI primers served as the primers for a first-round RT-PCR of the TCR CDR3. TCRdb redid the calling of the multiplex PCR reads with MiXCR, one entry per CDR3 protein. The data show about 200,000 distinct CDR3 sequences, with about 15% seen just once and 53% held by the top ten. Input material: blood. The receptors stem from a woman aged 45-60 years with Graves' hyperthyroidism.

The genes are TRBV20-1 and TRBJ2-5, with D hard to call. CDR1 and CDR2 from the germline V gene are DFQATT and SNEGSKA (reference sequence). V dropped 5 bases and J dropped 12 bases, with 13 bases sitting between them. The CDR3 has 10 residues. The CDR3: CSAGLTEKYF. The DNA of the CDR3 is TGCAGTGCTGGCCTAACTGAAAAGTACTTC.

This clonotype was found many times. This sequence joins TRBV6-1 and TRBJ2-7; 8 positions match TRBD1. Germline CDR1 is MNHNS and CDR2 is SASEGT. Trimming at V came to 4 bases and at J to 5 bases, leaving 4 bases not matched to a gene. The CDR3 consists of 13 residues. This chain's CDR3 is CASSGQGIDEQYF. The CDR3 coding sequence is TGTGCCAGCAGTGGACAGGGGATAGACGAGCAGTACTTC.

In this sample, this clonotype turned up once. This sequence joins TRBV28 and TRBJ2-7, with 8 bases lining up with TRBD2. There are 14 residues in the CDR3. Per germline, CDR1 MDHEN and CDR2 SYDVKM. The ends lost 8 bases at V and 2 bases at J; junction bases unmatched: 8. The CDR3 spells CASLREGRTYEQYF. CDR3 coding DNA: TGTGCCAGCCTCCGGGAGGGGAGGACCTACGAGCAGTACTTC.

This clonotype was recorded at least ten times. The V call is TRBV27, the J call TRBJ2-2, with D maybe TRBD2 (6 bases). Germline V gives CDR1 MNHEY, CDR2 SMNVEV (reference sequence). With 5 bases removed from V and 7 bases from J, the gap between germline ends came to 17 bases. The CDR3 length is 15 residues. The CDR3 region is CASSLRRENSGELFF. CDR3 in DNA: TGTGCCAGCAGTCTTCGCCGGGAGAATAGCGGGGAGCTGTTTTTT.

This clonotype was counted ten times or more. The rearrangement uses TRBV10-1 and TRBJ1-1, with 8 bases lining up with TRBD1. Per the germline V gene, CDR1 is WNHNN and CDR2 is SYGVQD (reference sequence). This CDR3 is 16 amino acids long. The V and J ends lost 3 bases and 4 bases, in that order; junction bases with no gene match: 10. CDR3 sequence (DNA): TGCGCCAGCAGTGAAAGGCAGGGGGCTGATTTCACTGAAGCTTTCTTT. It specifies CASSERQGADFTEAFF.

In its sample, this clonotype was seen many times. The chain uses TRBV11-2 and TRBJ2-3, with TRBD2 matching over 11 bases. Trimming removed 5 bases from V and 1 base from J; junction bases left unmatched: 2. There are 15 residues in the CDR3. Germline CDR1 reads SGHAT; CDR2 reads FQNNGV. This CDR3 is CASSPGLAGTDTQYF. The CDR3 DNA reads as TGTGCCAGCAGCCCGGGACTAGCGGGCACAGATACGCAGTATTTT.

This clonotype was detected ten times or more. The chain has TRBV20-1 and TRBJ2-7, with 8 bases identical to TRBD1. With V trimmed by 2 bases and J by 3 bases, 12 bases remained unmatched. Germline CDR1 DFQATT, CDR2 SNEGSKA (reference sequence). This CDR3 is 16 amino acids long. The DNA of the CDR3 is TGCAGTGCTAGACCTATAGACAGGGGAGGAGGCTACGAGCAGTACTTC. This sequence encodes CSARPIDRGGGYEQYF.

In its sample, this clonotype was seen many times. The CDR3 sequence: CASSFRDRFYEQYF. Here the CDR3 DNA reads TGTGCCAGCAGCTTCCGGGACAGGTTCTACGAGCAGTACTTC. V and J are TRBV5-6 and TRBJ2-7, with 8 bases lining up with TRBD1. After removal of 2 bases from V and 3 bases from J, the junction contained 4 bases not matched to a gene. The CDR3 extends over 14 amino acids. From germline, CDR1 is SGHDT and CDR2 YYEEEE.

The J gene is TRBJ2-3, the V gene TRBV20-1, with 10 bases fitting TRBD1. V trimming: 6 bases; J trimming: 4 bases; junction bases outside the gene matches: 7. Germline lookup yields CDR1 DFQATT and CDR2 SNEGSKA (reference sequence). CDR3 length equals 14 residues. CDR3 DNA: TGCAGTGCCGAATTGGGGACAGGGGCAGATACGCAGTATTTT. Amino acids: CSAELGTGADTQYF.

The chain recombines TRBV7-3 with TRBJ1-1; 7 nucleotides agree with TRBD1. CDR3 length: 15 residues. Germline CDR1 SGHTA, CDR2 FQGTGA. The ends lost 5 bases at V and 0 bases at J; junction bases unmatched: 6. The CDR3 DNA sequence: TGTGCCAGCAGCGCTGGGGGACAGATGAACACTGAAGCTTTCTTT. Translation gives CASSAGGQMNTEAFF.

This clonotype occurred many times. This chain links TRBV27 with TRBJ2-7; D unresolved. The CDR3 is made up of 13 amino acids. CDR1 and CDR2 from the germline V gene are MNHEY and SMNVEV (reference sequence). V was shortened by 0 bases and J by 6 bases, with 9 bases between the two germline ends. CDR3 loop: CASSLSDGREQYF. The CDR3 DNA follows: TGTGCCAGCAGTTTATCAGATGGGCGCGAGCAGTACTTC.

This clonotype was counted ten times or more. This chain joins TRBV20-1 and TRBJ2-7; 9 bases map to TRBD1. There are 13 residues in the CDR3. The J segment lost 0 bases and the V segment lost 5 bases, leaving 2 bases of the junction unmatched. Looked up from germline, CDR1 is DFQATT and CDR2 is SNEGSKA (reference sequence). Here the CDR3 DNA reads TGCAGTGCTGGGACAGGGCTCTCCTACGAGCAGTACTTC. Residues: CSAGTGLSYEQYF.

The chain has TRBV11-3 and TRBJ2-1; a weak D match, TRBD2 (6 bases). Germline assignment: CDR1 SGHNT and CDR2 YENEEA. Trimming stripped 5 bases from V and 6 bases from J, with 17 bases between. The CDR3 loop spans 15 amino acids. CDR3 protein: CASSQAGDWGNEQFF. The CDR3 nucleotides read TGTGCCAGCAGCCAAGCCGGGGACTGGGGCAATGAGCAGTTCTTC.

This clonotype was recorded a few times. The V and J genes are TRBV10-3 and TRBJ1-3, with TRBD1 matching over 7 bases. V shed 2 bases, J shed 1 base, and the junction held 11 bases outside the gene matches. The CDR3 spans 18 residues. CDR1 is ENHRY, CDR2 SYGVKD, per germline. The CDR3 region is CAISERGRQEGSGNTIYF. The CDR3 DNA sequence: TGTGCCATCAGTGAGAGGGGGCGACAGGAGGGGTCTGGAAACACCATATATTTT.

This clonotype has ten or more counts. The CDR3 protein is CAISTPGGAGWDYGYTF. In DNA form, the CDR3 reads TGTGCCATCAGTACCCCGGGAGGGGCCGGATGGGACTATGGCTACACCTTC. The rearrangement uses TRBV10-3 and TRBJ1-2; maybe TRBD1 (5 bases). The CDR3 is made up of 17 amino acids. V was clipped by 5 bases and J by 3 bases, with 22 bases between them. CDR1 ENHRY and CDR2 SYGVKD come from the germline V gene.

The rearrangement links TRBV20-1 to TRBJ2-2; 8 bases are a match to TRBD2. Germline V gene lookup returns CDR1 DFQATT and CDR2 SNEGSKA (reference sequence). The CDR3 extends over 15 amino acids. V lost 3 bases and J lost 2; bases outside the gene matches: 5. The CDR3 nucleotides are TGCAGTGCTAGTATTAGCGGGAATAACACCGGGGAGCTGTTTTTT. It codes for CSASISGNNTGELFF.

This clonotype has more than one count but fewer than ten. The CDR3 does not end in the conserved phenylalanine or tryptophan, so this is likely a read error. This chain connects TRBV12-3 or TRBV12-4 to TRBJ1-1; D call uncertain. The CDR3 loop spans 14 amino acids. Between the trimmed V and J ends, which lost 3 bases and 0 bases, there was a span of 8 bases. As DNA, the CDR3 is TGTGCCAGCAGTTTGGGGTGGATGAACACTGAAGCTTTCCTT. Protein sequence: CASSLGWMNTEAFL.

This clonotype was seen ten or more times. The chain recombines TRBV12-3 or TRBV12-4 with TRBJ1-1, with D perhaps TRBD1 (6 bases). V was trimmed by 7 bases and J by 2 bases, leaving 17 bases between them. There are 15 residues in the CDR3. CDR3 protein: CASNRLGAPNTEAFF. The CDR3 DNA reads TGTGCCAGCAACAGGTTGGGGGCCCCCAACACTGAAGCTTTCTTT.

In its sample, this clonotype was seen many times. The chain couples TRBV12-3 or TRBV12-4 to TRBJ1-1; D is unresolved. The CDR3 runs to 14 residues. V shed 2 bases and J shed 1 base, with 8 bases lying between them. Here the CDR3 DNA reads TGTGCCAGCAGTTTATCCGCGGGGAACACTGAAGCTTTCTTT. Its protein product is CASSLSAGNTEAFF.

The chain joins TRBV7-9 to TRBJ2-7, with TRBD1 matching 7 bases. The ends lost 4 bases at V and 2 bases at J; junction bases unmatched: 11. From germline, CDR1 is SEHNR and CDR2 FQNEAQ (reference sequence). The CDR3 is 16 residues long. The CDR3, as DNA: TGTGCCAGCAGCTCAGTTTCGGGACAGCTACCCTACGAGCAGTACTTC. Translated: CASSSVSGQLPYEQYF.